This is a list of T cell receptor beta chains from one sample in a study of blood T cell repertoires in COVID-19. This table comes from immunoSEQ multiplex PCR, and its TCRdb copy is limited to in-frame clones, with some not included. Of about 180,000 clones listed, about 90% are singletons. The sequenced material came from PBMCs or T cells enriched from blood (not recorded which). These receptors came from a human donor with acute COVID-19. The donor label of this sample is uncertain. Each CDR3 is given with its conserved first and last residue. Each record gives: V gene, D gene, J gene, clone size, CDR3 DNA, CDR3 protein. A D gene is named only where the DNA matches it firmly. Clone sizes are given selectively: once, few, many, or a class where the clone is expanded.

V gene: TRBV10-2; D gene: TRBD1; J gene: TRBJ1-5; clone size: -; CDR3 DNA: TGCGCCAGCAGTGAGTCGAACAGGGGGCATCAGCCCCAGCATTTT; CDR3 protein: CASSESNRGHQPQHF
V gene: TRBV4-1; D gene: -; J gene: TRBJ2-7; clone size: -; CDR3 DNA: TGCGCCAGCAGCCATACGAGGGATTTCCGTTACGAGCAGTACTTC; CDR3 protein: CASSHTRDFRYEQYF
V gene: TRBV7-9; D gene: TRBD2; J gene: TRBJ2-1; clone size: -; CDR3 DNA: TGTGCCAGCAGCTCCCCCGGGGGGGAGGTCTCCTACAATGAGCAGTTCTTC; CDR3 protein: CASSSPGGEVSYNEQFF
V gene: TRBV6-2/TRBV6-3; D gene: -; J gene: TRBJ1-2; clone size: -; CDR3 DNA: TGTGCCAGCAGTTACTCGAGCCAGGGCTTGGGTGGCTACACCTTC; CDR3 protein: CASSYSSQGLGGYTF
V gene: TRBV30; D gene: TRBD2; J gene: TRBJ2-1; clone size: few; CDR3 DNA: TGTGCCTCTAGCGGGGCCCCCTCCAATGAGCAGTTCTTC; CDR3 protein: CASSGAPSNEQFF
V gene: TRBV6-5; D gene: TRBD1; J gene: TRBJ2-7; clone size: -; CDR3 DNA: TGTGCCAGCAGTTCGCCAGGACAGGGCTCCTACGAGCAGTACTTC; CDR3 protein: CASSSPGQGSYEQYF
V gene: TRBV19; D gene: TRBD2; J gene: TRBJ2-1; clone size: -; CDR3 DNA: TGTGCCAGTAGTCCGGGACTAACTAGGGATGAGCAGTTCTTC; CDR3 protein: CASSPGLTRDEQFF
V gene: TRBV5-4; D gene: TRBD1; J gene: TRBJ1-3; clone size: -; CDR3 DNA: TGTGCCAGCAGTGAGGGGGCCAACTCTGGAAACACCATATATTTT; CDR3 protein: CASSEGANSGNTIYF
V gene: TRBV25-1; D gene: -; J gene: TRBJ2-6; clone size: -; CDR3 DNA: TGTGCCAGCAGCCAAGGAGGGTCTGGGGCCAACGTCCTGACTTTC; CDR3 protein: CASSQGGSGANVLTF
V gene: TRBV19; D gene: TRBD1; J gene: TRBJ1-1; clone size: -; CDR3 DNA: TGTGCCAGTAGTACAGTGGACAGGGGGGACGCTGAAGCTTTCTTT; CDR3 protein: CASSTVDRGDAEAFF
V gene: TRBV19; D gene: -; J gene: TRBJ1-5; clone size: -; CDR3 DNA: TGTGCCAGTAAAGAGGTGGGGGGGCGTCAGCCCCAGCATTTT; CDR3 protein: CASKEVGGRQPQHF
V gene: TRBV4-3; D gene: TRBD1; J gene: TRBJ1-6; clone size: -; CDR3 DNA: TGCGCCAGCAGCCCACAGGGGTATAATTCACCCCTCCACTTT; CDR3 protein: CASSPQGYNSPLHF
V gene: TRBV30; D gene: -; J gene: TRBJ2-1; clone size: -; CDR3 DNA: TGTGCCTGGGAGACTGGAAGCTCCTACAATGAGCAGTTCTTC; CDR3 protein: CAWETGSSYNEQFF
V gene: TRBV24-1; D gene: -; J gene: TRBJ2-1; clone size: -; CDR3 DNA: TGTGCCACCAGTGATTTGTTCGGGGACAATGAGCAGTTCTTC; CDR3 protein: CATSDLFGDNEQFF
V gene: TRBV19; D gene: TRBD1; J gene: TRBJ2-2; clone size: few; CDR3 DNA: TGTGCCAGTAGGACGACAGGGGCCACCGGGGAGCTGTTTTTT; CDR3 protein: CASRTTGATGELFF
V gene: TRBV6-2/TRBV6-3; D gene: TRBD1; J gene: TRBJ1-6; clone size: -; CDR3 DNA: TGTGCCAGCAGTTACGTACCCGGGACAGGGCATAATTCACCCCTCCACTTT; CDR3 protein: CASSYVPGTGHNSPLHF
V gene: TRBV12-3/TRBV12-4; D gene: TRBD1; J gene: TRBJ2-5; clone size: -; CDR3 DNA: TGTGCCAGCAGCCAGGACAGGGGACGGGCCCAGTACTTC; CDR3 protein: CASSQDRGRAQYF
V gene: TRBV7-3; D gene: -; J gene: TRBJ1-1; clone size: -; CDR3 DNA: TGTGCCAGCAGCTTAACGGGAGTGAACACTGAAGCTTTCTTT; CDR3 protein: CASSLTGVNTEAFF
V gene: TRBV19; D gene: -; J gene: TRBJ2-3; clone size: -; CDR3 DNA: TGTGCCAGCGGGAACACAGATACGCAGTATTTT; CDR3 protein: CASGNTDTQYF
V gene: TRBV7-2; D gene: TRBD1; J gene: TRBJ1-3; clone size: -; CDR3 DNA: TGTGCCAGCAGCCAGACCGGGACAGGGGGGTCCTCCATATATTTT; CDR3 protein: CASSQTGTGGSSIYF
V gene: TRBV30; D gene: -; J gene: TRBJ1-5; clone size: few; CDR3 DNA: TGTGCCTGGAGTGTGGTAGGGACTAAGAATCAGCCCCAGCATTTT; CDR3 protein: CAWSVVGTKNQPQHF
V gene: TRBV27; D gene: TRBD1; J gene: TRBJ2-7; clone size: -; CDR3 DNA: TGTGCCAGCAGCGCCGGGACAGGGCCCTACGAGCAGTACTTC; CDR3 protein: CASSAGTGPYEQYF
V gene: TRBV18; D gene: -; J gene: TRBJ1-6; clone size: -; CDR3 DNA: TGTGCCAGCTCACCACGGGGCAGGGGAAATTCACCCCTCCACTTT; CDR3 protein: CASSPRGRGNSPLHF
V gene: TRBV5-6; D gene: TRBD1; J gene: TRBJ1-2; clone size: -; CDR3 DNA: TGTGCCAGCAGCTGGGGGACAGGGGAGTCCTATGGCTACACCTTC; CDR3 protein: CASSWGTGESYGYTF
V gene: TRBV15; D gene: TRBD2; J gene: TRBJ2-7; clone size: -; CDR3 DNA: TGTGCCACCAGCAGAGATCAACGGGAGGACGAGCAGTACTTC; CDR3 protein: CATSRDQREDEQYF
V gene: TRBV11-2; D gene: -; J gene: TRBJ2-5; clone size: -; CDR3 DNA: TGTGCCAGCAGCCCGAGTTACGAGGAGACCCAGTACTTC; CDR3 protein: CASSPSYEETQYF
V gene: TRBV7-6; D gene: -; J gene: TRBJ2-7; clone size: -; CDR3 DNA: TGTGCCAGCAGCCCAGGAGGTACTGGTGGGTACGAGCAGTACTTC; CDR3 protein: CASSPGGTGGYEQYF
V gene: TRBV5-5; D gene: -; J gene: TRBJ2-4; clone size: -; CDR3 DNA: TGTGCCAGCAGTAATAACCGCTGGAGGTGGGAAAACATTCAGTACTTC; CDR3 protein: CASSNNRWRWENIQYF
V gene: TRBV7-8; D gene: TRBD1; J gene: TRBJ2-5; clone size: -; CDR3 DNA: TGTGCCAGCAGCCCCTTAGTATGGGTTTTGGACGGGACAGGGGACTACAAAAGGGAGACCCAGTACTTC; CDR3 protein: CASSPLVWVLDGTGDYKRETQYF
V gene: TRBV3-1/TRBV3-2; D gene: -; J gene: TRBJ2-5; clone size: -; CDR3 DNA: TGTGCCAGCCGGTTATCGGACCAAGAGACCCAGTACTTC; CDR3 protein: CASRLSDQETQYF
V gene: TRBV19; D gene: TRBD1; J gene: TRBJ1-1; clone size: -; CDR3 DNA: TGTGCCAGTAGTATCGGGGACAGGGAAGCTTTCTTT; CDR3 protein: CASSIGDREAFF
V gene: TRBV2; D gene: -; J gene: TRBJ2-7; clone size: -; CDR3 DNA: TGTGCCAGCAGCCCCGACAAACTCTCCTACGAGCAGTACTTC; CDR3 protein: CASSPDKLSYEQYF
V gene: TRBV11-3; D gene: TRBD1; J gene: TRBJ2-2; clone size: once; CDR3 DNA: TGTGCCAGCAGCCTATCAAAAGTGGGACAGGGGAGCACCGGGGAGCTGTTTTTT; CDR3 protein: CASSLSKVGQGSTGELFF
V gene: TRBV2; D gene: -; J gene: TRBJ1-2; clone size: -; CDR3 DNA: TGTGCCAGCAGCCTCGGGGGGACCCATGGCTACACCTTC; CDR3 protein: CASSLGGTHGYTF
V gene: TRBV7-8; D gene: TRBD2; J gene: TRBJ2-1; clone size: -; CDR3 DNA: TGTGCCAGCAGCTCAGGCCTCTCCGGGACTAGCGGATTCAGCTCCTACAATGAGCAGTTCTTC; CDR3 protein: CASSSGLSGTSGFSSYNEQFF
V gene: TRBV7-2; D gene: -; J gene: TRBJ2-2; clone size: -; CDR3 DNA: TGTGCCAGCAGCTTACAGGGAAATTGGGCCGGGGAGCTGTTTTTT; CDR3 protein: CASSLQGNWAGELFF
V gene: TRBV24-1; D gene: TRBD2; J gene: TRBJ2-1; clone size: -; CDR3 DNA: TGTGCCACCAGTGACGCAACTAGCGGGGTTTACAATGAGCAGTTCTTC; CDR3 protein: CATSDATSGVYNEQFF
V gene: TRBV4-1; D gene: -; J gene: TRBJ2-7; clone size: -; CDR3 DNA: TGCGCCAGCAGCCAAAGTGGAGGACCTCCCTACGAGCAGTACTTC; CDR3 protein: CASSQSGGPPYEQYF
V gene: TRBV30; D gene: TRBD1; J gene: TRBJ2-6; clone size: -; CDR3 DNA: TGTGCCTCCTCACCCGGGACAGGGAAATCTGGGGCCAACGTCCTGACTTTC; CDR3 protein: CASSPGTGKSGANVLTF
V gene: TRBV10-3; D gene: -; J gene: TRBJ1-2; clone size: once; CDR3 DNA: TGTGCCATCAGTGAGCCCGAGGCCTCGGAGGGCTACACCTTC; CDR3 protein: CAISEPEASEGYTF